What follows describes a single T cell receptor beta chain. Its antigen is not identified. Germline V gene data show CDR1 as SQVTM and CDR2 as ANQGSEA. The length of the CDR3 is 13 residues. The data originate from a study of CXCR3-negative and CXCR3-positive naive CD8 T cells. General study findings and limits: Expression of CXCR3 was partially reduced after cryopreservation, and fresh PBMCs were used in most assays. TRB CDR3s were more hydrophobic in CXCR3-positive than in CXCR3-negative naive cells. Naive subsets did not differ in surface CD5, and TRB CDR3 properties served to infer TCR strength.

300,000 cells per CD8+ T cell subset were flow-sorted in triplicate. A CD45RO-CCR7+CD27+CD95- phenotype identified naive CD8+ T cells. The authors prepared UMI-labeled TRB cDNA libraries by 5' RACE. From its re-call of the 5' RACE reads, TCRdb lists each CDR3 protein once, without DNA. The table for this sample gives roughly 80,000 distinct CDR3 sequences. The specimen was naive CXCR3+ CD8+ T cells from blood. Stated subset: CD45RO-CCR7+CD27+CD95- naive CD8+ T cells expressing CXCR3 (TNR3+). This rearrangement joins TRBV29-1 to TRBJ2-5; the TRBD1 assignment by TCRdb is unverifiable without DNA. The sequence was obtained from a human donor in good health. Some clones in this sample may be carry-over from other donors' samples. This chain's CDR3 is CSVGDRGKETQYF. Full variable domain (missing parts from reference TRBV29-1 and TRBJ2-5): SAVISQKPSRDICQRGTSLTIQCQVDSQVTMMFWYRQQPGQSLTLIATANQGSEATYESGFVIDKFPISRPNLTFSTLTVSNMSPEDSSIYLCSVGDRGKETQYFGPGTRLLVL.